This entry describes one TCR beta chain. This sample was taken from a study of blood T cell repertoires in COVID-19. Study summary: Samples taken during acute and convalescent COVID-19 were collected in the United States, Italy and Spain. Nucleic acid was either cDNA or gDNA, and it came from T cells, B-cell-depleted T cells, or PBMCs.

The CDR3 covers 13 residues. The V gene lost 3 bases and the J gene lost 4 bases, with 10 bases spanning the gap. Germline CDR1 is ENHRY and CDR2 is SYGVKD. Authors' data handling: Reference gene primer amplification in the assay estimated nucleated cell counts. The repertoire was sequenced with immunoSEQ multiplex PCR; TCRdb's copy has only in-frame clones and lacks some. The V and J calls and the clone size are those of that table, but D and trimming were determined from the DNA. This table holds a few hundred thousand clones, about 85% found once. Sequencing input: peripheral blood. The chain employs TRBV10-3 and TRBJ2-7; D is unclear. This sequence originates from a woman younger than 35 with acute or convalescent COVID-19. The CDR3 sequence is CAISEREVYEQYF. The CDR3 DNA is TGTGCCATCAGTGAAAGAGAGGTGTACGAGCAGTACTTC.